This record looks at one TCR beta chain sequence and its context. Its antigen target is currently unknown. No quality values exist for individual bases; no much larger clone is one base distant. The data are from a study of blood T cell repertoires in COVID-19 (dated by TCRdb to the early 2020s). At the level of the whole study: The collaborator samples originated in the United States, Italy and Spain and spanned the acute and convalescent phases of COVID-19. The prospective study material was composed of cDNA or gDNA derived from T cells, B-cell-depleted T cells, or PBMCs. Subjects who had been exposed to COVID-19, were actively infected with it, or had recovered from it provided the deeply sampled blood TCRbeta repertoires that made up the dataset. The repertoires were released in a freely available public database meant as a resource for research on the immune response to SARS-CoV-2. The samples were drawn from two sources: the first 160 participants of the ongoing ImmuneRACE study, and 1,254 subjects contributed by 6 global collaborators. A de-identified subject ID, COVID-19 status, age in years and sex were almost always included in the sample metadata. Where available, HLA class I and class II types were taken from metadata supplied by the sample provider and were not determined by assay-based typing. The paper as a whole reports these results and caveats: How much clinical and demographic metadata was included differed by source and by participant, and the metadata was provided uncurated.

The immunoSEQ Assay, a bias-controlled multiplex PCR, was used to amplify TCRbeta CDR3 regions from genomic DNA. Per the authors' processing: The number of nucleated cells in each sample was estimated from the amplification of reference gene primers within the assay. Sequence reads were collapsed and filtered to measure the absolute abundance of every unique TCRbeta CDR3 rearrangement. Productive Simpson clonality was computed per sample as the square root of Simpson's diversity index over productive rearrangements. This immuneACCESS table, as held by TCRdb, lists in-frame sequences with V and J called but not all clones. Of the missing ones, under half trace to an unresolved V gene in checked studies; the others have no known cause. The D gene and trimming were derived from the DNA, and the V and J assignments and clone size from that table. In this sample the table shows tens of thousands of clones, about 86% of which occur a single time. The top ten clones comprise approximately 44% of the sample.

The germline V gene (reference sequence) gives CDR1 as GTSNPN and CDR2 as SVGIG. Ends trimmed: V by 6 bases, J by 1 base; bases unmatched to a gene: 1. From the cysteine up to the phenylalanine, the CDR3 has a length of 14 residues. The CDR3 DNA has 42 bases and is translated from base 1. Collaborating institutions collected whole blood in K2EDTA tubes following their own protocols. Collaborator samples were shipped for TCRbeta analysis as frozen whole blood, isolated PBMCs, or DNA extracted from either sample type. The sequence derives from a man older than 75 with acute or convalescent COVID-19. Sequences were obtained from peripheral blood. Rearrangement joined TRBV30 to TRBJ2-7, with 15 bases matching TRBD2. The DNA sequence follows: TGTGCCTGTGGGACTAGCGGGAGGTCCTACGAGCAGTACTTC. Translated, it gives CACGTSGRSYEQYF.